Shown below are 2 T cell receptor beta chains from a single sample sequenced in a study of blood T cell repertoires in COVID-19 (dated by TCRdb to 2018 to 2021). The protocol used for the library was the immunoSEQ multiplex PCR assay. TCRdb stores this immuneACCESS table with in-frame sequences only. Part of the clones is absent; in the studies checked, under half of the shortfall reflects unresolved V genes, and no reason is known for the rest. This sample has fewer than 40,000 clones in its table, and about 88% of those were observed once. Together, the top ten hold 34% of the sample. Sequenced input: peripheral blood. All receptors derive from a man aged 65-85 years with active COVID-19.

In its sample, this clone was seen once. The rearrangement uses TRBV5-1 and TRBJ2-1; D gene unclear. The V end lost 1 base, the J end lost 5 bases, and 7 bases lay between the germline ends. The CDR3 loop spans 13 amino acids. Germline V lookup: CDR1 SGHRS, CDR2 YFSETQ. The CDR3 region has the DNA TGCGCCAGCAGCTTGTGGAGCAACAATGAGCAGTTCTTC. Translation gives CASSLWSNNEQFF.

The rearrangement links TRBV27 to TRBJ2-3; TRBD2 is a possible D gene (5 bases). Germline V gene sequence: CDR1 MNHEY, CDR2 SMNVEV (reference sequence). This CDR3 has 16 amino acids. V lost 8 bases to trimming and J lost 7 bases, with 25 bases between them. CDR3 loop: CASGPLDSLLSYTQYF. CDR3 nucleotides: TGTGCCAGCGGACCCCTGGACTCGCTACTTAGTTATACGCAGTATTTT.